This T cell receptor (beta chain) was found in a study of blood T cells in healthy people across ages (dated by TCRdb to 2015 to 2017). In terms of the full investigation: In model experiments, roughly one uniquely barcoded TCR beta cDNA molecule per two T cells was captured by template switching. To track age-related changes in TCR beta repertoire diversity, the study relied on deep sequencing normalized with unique cDNA molecular identifiers. The donors were divided into four age groups: young (average around 15 years), middle-aged (roughly 42), aged (about 61) and long-lived (roughly 86). To avoid experimental bias, donors of different ages were distributed randomly across sequencing lanes. Using the same blood draw, the study looked at two additional independent replicas of 1 million unique cDNA reads for two donors, one aged 18 to 29 and the other aged 80 or older.

Receptors were amplified or captured by 5' RACE. The instrument was an Illumina HiSeq 2500. A second roughly 6 to 12 cycle PCR used a sample-barcoded 5' primer and a J-beta primer mix. Each TCR beta cDNA molecule received a unique molecular identifier from a template-switch 5' adaptor carrying 12 random nucleotides. At least 2.5 million CDR3-containing paired-end reads were obtained from each sample. First-strand cDNA synthesis was performed from all RNA using the Mint cDNA synthesis kit, with priming by a TRBC-specific oligonucleotide. Following uracil-DNA glycosylase treatment, all cDNA underwent a first 18-cycle PCR with the universal primers M1SS and BC2_uni_R. The paper's data handling went like this. For normalization, 1 million high-quality reads were randomly selected from each sample, with every read carrying a distinct molecular identifier. Instead of being binned into consensus sequences, reads with shared molecular identifiers were discarded. MiTCR, with a Q25 quality threshold and the strictest error-elimination algorithm, was used for CDR3 identification, clonotype clustering and error correction. Lower-bound total TCR beta diversity was estimated with a nonparametric unseen species model using Euler transformation. Through fastp at Q25 and MiXCR, TCRdb rebuilt clones from the public reads, retaining in-frame beta chains. Every distinct CDR3 protein forms one entry, paired with its most common genes and DNA. The V and J calls and clone size come from TCRdb's table, not from the authors' own analysis. Present in this sample are around 1.5 million distinct CDR3 sequences, 42% of which were seen just once. The ten largest account for roughly 7.9% of the sample.

The CDR3 measures 15 amino acids from cysteine to phenylalanine. The DNA shown is the 45-base CDR3, in frame from base 1. The V end loses 0 bases and the J end loses 4 bases, and a stretch of 13 bases separates them. The germline V gene specifies MNHEY as CDR1 and SVGAGI as CDR2. This clonotype has just one count. The antigen it binds to is not known. Per-base qualities were not stored, and no clone one base away is much larger. Broad study findings and their caveats: A strong correlation was found between observed TCR beta diversity and the percentage of naive T cells measured by flow cytometry. Because profiling used bulk unsorted PBMCs, naive and antigen-experienced compartments could not be compared conclusively. Because the CMV infection status of the donors was unknown, age-related changes in expanded clonotypes may potentially have been confounded. As age increased, observed TCR beta diversity per million T cells dropped in a roughly linear way, and a significant reduction was already evident by age 40. Compared with the aged group, more naive CD4+ T cells, fewer expanded clones and increased TCR diversity were shown by the long-lived group, suggesting age selection. Estimates of total diversity based on one million sequenced T cells were regarded as lower bounds and as underestimates.

The donors were about 40 Caucasian individuals from Russia, aged 6 to 90 years, who were systemically healthy. Each donor gave ten milliliters of peripheral blood, collected into EDTA-treated Vacutainer tubes. Ficoll-Paque density-gradient centrifugation was used to isolate PBMCs, with at least 6.5 million per sample. Total RNA was extracted from PBMCs with Trizol reagent, with at least 6 micrograms obtained per sample. For every donor, an aliquot of PBMCs went through flow cytometry to measure the percentages of naive CD45RAhigh/CD27high T cells. Sequencing was carried out using blood. The rearrangement combines TRBV6-5 with TRBJ2-7; the D gene cannot be resolved reliably. The source is a woman aged 18 to 35 in good health. The CDR3 has the sequence CASSYSTAGEYEQYF. The DNA sequence follows: TGTGCCAGCAGTTACTCGACGGCCGGAGAATACGAGCAGTACTTC.